This T cell receptor delta chain was recorded in a study of γδ T cells in repeated Plasmodium falciparum infection. About the research overall: Sampling occurred at baseline, pre-infection for selected infections, and 21 days post-infection. Findings and limits, study-wide: Malian children's Vdelta2-negative repertoires appeared more expanded and less diverse than Australians'. Many TCRgamma sequences overlapped between individuals in stable Vgamma9/Vdelta2+ repertoires. Donors in Mali lived in a small rural village, largely one ethnic group.

As concerns this clone: Its target is not known. The protein TCRdb gives is from a much larger clone and does not agree with this DNA's translation at residue 15, likely a read error; the protein shown here comes from the DNA.

Bulk repertoires came from Vgamma9/Vdelta2+ or Vdelta2-negative gammadelta T cells flow-sorted from PBMC. TCRdb redid the clone calls on the multiplex PCR reads with CATT. The sample lists more than 70,000 delta-chain clones, 0.98% seen once, with 9.6% in the top ten. Germline values: CDR1 GEAIGNYY, CDR2 EKD. The CDR3 length is 18 residues. The sequence was collected from a pool of human donors (malaria-infected and uninfected, not separated). The sample comprised gamma-delta T cells from blood. This sequence joins TRDV2 and TRDJ1; D gene ambiguous. The J gene comes from matching the DNA to germline here; TCRdb lacks it. DNA of the CDR3: TGTGCCTGTGACACTTTGCACGCGCGGAGTGAGTACACCGATGAACTCATCTTT. This codes for CACDTLHARSEYTDELIF.